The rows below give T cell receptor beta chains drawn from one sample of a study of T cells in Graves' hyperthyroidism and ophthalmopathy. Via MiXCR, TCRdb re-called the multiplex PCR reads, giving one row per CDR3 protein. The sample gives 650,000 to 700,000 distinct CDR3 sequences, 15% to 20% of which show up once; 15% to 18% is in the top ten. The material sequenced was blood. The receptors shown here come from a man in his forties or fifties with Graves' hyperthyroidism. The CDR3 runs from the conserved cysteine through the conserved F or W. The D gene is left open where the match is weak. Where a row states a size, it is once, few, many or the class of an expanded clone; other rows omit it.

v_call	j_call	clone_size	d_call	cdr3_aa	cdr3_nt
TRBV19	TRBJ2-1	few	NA	CASSHGTTGNHEQFF	TGTGCCAGTAGTCACGGGACCACCGGTAATCATGAGCAGTTCTTC
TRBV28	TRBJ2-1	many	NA	CASSFSRWNYNEQFF	TGTGCCAGCAGTTTCTCTAGGTGGAACTACAATGAGCAGTTCTTC
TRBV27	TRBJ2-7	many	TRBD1	CASSLEGASNEQYF	TGTGCCAGCTCCCTAGAGGGGGCGTCTAACGAGCAGTACTTC
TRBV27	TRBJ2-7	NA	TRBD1	CASSLQRTGPYEQYF	TGTGCCAGCAGTTTACAAAGGACAGGGCCCTACGAGCAGTACTTC
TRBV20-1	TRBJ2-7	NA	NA	CSAPLSKHRDWAYEQYF	TGCAGTGCTCCCTTATCCAAACACCGGGACTGGGCCTACGAGCAGTACTTC
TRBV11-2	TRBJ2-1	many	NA	CASSPGLTSHGEQFF	TGTGCCAGCAGCCCCGGACTAACCTCCCACGGTGAGCAGTTCTTC
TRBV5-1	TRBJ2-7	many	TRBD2	CASSLALAGVEQYF	TGCGCCAGCAGCTTGGCGCTAGCGGGAGTCGAGCAGTACTTC
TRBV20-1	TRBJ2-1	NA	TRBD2	CSARAPGLAGGNEQFF	TGCAGTGCTAGAGCCCCGGGACTAGCGGGAGGAAATGAGCAGTTCTTC
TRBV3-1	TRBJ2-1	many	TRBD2	CASSQEPGGRGYNEQFF	TGTGCCAGCAGCCAAGAACCGGGCGGGAGAGGCTACAATGAGCAGTTCTTC
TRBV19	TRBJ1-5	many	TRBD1	CASSIIGQGVQPQHF	TGTGCCAGTAGTATAATCGGTCAGGGGGTTCAGCCCCAGCATTTT
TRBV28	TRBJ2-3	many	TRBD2	CASSFVAGEDTQYF	TGTGCCAGCAGTTTTGTAGCGGGAGAAGATACGCAGTATTTT
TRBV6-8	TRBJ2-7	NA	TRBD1	CAGRQRGTGRHEQYF	TGTGCCGGCAGACAACGGGGGACAGGGAGGCACGAGCAGTACTTC
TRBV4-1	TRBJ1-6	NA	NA	CASSQDRAGARNSPLHF	TGCGCCAGCAGCCAAGATCGGGCAGGGGCCCGGAATTCACCCCTCCACTTT
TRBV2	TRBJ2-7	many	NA	CASSEQGGRTEQYF	TGTGCCAGCAGTGAACAGGGTGGGCGTACCGAGCAGTACTTC
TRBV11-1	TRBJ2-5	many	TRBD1	CASSSLGDRGKTQYF	TGTGCCAGCAGCTCCCTAGGGGACAGGGGAAAGACCCAGTACTTC
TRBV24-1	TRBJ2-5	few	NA	CATSDLWRDETQYF	TGTGCCACCAGTGATTTGTGGAGGGATGAGACCCAGTACTTC
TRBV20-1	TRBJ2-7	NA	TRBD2	CSASVLAGGGYEQYF	TGCAGTGCTAGTGTGTTAGCGGGAGGGGGCTACGAGCAGTACTTC
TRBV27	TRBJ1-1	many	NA	CASLRTDLLNTEAFF	TGTGCCAGCTTAAGAACAGATTTGTTGAACACTGAAGCTTTCTTT
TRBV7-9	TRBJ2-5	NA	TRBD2	CASSLASGSGGETQYF	TGTGCCAGCAGCTTAGCTAGCGGGAGTGGGGGAGAGACCCAGTACTTC
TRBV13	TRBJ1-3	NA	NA	CASSRGLPDSGNTIYF	TGTGCCAGCAGCAGGGGACTCCCCGACTCTGGAAACACCATATATTTT
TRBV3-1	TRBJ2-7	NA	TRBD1	CASTGTGGYEQYF	TGTGCCAGCACCGGGACAGGGGGCTACGAGCAGTACTTC
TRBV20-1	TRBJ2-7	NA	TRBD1	CSARDLNRGPYEQYF	TGCAGTGCTAGAGATTTAAACAGGGGCCCCTACGAGCAGTACTTC
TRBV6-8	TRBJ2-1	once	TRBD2	CATLLAVSSYNEQFF	TGTGCCACACTACTAGCGGTAAGCTCCTACAATGAGCAGTTCTTC
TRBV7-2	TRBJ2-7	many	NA	CASSYLTTDRPYEQYF	TGTGCCAGCAGCTATCTCACAACGGACAGACCCTACGAGCAGTACTTC
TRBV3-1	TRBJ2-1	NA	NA	CASSHAGQSSYNEQFF	TGTGCCAGCAGCCATGCGGGTCAGAGCTCCTACAATGAGCAGTTCTTC
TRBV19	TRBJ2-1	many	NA	CASSIESGITDEQFF	TGTGCCAGTAGTATAGAGTCAGGGATAACGGATGAGCAGTTCTTC
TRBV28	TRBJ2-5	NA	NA	CASSSVTPQETQYF	TGTGCCAGCAGTTCAGTGACACCTCAAGAGACCCAGTACTTC
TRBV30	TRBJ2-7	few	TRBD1	CAWSQRTGGSYEQYF	TGTGCCTGGAGTCAGAGGACAGGGGGTTCCTACGAGCAGTACTTC
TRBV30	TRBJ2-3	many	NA	CAWSVKGAATQYF	TGTGCCTGGAGTGTAAAAGGTGCCGCTACGCAGTATTTT
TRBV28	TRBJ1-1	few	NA	CASTLNGNTEAFF	TGTGCCAGCACCCTAAACGGGAACACTGAAGCTTTCTTT
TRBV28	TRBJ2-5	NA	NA	CASSSGQSPQETQYF	TGTGCCAGCAGTTCAGGTCAGTCGCCTCAAGAGACCCAGTACTTC
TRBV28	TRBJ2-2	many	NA	CASSPDSSTANTGELFF	TGTGCCAGCAGTCCGGACAGCTCTACTGCGAACACCGGGGAGCTGTTTTTT
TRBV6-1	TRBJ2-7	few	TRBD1	CASREPGQGSFHEQYF	TGTGCCAGCAGAGAACCGGGACAGGGCTCGTTCCACGAGCAGTACTTC
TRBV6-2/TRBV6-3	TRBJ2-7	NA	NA	CASSSQEGLYEQYF	TGTGCCAGCAGTTCTCAGGAGGGCCTCTACGAGCAGTACTTC
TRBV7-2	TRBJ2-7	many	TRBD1	CASSSDRGLDEQYF	TGTGCCAGCAGCTCGGACAGGGGGCTCGACGAGCAGTACTTC
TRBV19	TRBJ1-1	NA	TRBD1	CASISTGWTEAFF	TGTGCCAGTATCTCGACAGGGTGGACTGAAGCTTTCTTT
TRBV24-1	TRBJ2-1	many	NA	CATSDRDDWIYNEQFF	TGTGCCACCAGTGATCGAGATGATTGGATCTACAATGAGCAGTTCTTC
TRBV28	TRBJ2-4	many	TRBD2	CASSSGGSYKNIQYF	TGTGCCAGCAGTTCGGGCGGGAGCTACAAAAACATTCAGTACTTC
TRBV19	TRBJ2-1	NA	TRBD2	CASSPTSGLPYNEQFF	TGTGCCAGTAGTCCAACTAGCGGGCTTCCCTACAATGAGCAGTTCTTC
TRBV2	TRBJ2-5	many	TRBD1	CASRPRDRAEETQYF	TGTGCCAGCAGACCACGGGACAGGGCGGAAGAGACCCAGTACTTC
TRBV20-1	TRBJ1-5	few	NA	CSARAQGIYSNQPQHF	TGCAGTGCTAGGGCACAGGGAATTTATAGCAATCAGCCCCAGCATTTT
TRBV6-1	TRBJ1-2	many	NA	CASSLLQGDYGYTF	TGTGCCAGCAGTCTCTTACAGGGAGACTATGGCTACACCTTC
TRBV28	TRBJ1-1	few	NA	CASVTPGSLRKAFF	TGTGCCAGCGTTACCCCCGGGTCTCTCCGGAAAGCTTTCTTT
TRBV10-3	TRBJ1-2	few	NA	CAISEQNYGYTF	TGTGCCATCAGTGAGCAAAACTATGGCTACACCTTC
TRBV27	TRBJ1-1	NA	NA	CASSLDSSIDTEAFF	TGTGCCAGCAGTTTAGACAGTTCTATTGACACTGAAGCTTTCTTT
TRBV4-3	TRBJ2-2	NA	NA	CASSQAAGVNTGELFF	TGCGCCAGCAGCCAAGCGGCGGGCGTGAACACCGGGGAGCTGTTTTTT
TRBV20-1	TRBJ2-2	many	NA	CSAILGGDTGELFF	TGCAGTGCTATACTTGGAGGGGACACCGGGGAGCTGTTTTTT
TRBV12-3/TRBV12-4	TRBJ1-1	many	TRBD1	CASSSQGVGTEAFF	TGTGCCAGCAGTTCGCAGGGGGTGGGCACTGAAGCTTTCTTT
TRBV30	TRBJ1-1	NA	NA	CAWLPPGVGTEAFF	TGTGCCTGGCTACCCCCAGGGGTCGGAACTGAAGCTTTCTTT
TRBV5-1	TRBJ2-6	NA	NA	CASSLLAGNSGANVLTF	TGCGCCAGCAGCTTGCTGGCAGGTAACTCTGGGGCCAACGTCCTGACTTTC
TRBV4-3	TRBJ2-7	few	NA	CASSQDQAPTGEQYF	TGCGCCAGCAGCCAAGATCAGGCCCCCACTGGGGAGCAGTACTTC
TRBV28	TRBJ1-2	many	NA	CASSQGGQYGYTF	TGTGCCAGCAGTCAAGGAGGACAGTATGGCTACACCTTC
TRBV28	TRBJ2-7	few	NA	CASSPYGAVSYEQYF	TGTGCCAGCAGCCCCTATGGAGCGGTCTCCTACGAGCAGTACTTC
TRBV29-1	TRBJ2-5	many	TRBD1	CSVEIVVRGQETNYF	TGCAGCGTTGAAATAGTCGTCAGGGGGCAAGAGACCAACTACTTC
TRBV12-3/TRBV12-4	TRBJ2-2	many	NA	CASSLTMNTGELFF	TGTGCCAGCAGTTTGACAATGAACACCGGGGAGCTGTTTTTT